Below, 10 T cell receptor beta chains from the same sample are listed, as sequenced in a study of post-analysis software for immune sequencing data (dated by TCRdb to about 2015). Study-level results and caveats: Significantly higher frequencies in patients than in controls were found for five or six TRBV segments, including TRBV5-6, TRBV5-1 and TRBV20-1.

Their recognized antigens are unknown. The library was generated by PCR. Instrument used: Illumina HiSeq 2500. To reduce PCR and sequencing biases, unique molecular identifiers were built into the TCR beta cDNA libraries. TCRdb reanalyzed the raw reads on its own, using fastp at Q25 for trimming and MiXCR for clone calling, and kept in-frame beta chains. When rows share a CDR3 protein, they turn into one entry using the most common DNA and genes. Here the sample has roughly 580,000 distinct CDR3 sequences; about 40% occur a single time. The top ten clones comprise 1.5% to 2% of the sample. Source material: blood. The origin of the receptors is a girl between 5 and 17 years old with multiple sclerosis.

The rearrangement joins TRBV6-4 to TRBJ2-3; 12 bases line up with TRBD2. Germline trimming cut 6 bases from V and 0 bases from J; bases unmatched to any gene: 4. CDR1 and CDR2 from the germline V gene are MRHNA and SNTAGT. The CDR3 sequence is 16 residues long. The CDR3 loop is CASSPTSGGSTDTQYF. Here the CDR3 DNA reads TGTGCCAGCAGCCCTACTAGCGGGGGGAGCACAGATACGCAGTATTTT.

With respect to this clonotype: Without the conserved terminal phenylalanine or tryptophan, this CDR3 likely stems from a read error. This rearrangement joins TRBV12-3 or TRBV12-4 to TRBJ1-1, with D uncertain. V was clipped by 8 bases and J by 2 bases, with 3 bases between them. The CDR3 is 10 residues long. The CDR3 DNA reads as TGTGCCAGCGGTAACACTGAAGCTTTCTGT. The encoded protein is CASGNTEAFC.

The rearrangement uses TRBV10-3 and TRBJ2-1; 9 bases align to TRBD1. CDR1 and CDR2 from the germline V gene are ENHRY and SYGVKD. The V segment lost 0 bases and the J segment 5 bases; nucleotides outside the gene matches: 5. This CDR3 contains 16 residues. The CDR3 sequence: CAISESRQGVNNEQFF. CDR3 sequence (DNA): TGTGCCATCAGTGAGTCGCGACAGGGGGTAAACAATGAGCAGTTCTTC.

This chain joins TRBV12-3 or TRBV12-4 and TRBJ1-1; D remains ambiguous. Between the trimmed V and J ends, which lost 6 bases and 7 bases, there was a span of 12 bases. The CDR3 is 12 amino acids. The CDR3 DNA sequence: TGTGCCAGCAGCCCAACGATCGGTGAAGCTTTCTTT. Its protein product is CASSPTIGEAFF.

This clonotype appeared once. This rearrangement joins TRBV7-8 to TRBJ2-3; 10 bases agree with TRBD2. The ends lost 2 bases at V and 2 bases at J; junction bases unmatched: 7. Germline CDR1 SGHVS, CDR2 FQNEAQ. This CDR3 has 17 amino acids. CDR3 in DNA: TGTGCCAGCAGCTTACTTGCTACTAGCGGGAACACAGATACGCAGTATTTT. It yields the protein CASSLLATSGNTDTQYF.

The rearrangement uses TRBV29-1 and TRBJ1-2; 7 nucleotides line up with TRBD1. The CDR3 spans 11 residues. J lost 9 bases, V lost 7 bases, and 8 bases had no gene match. Germline CDR1 is SQVTM and CDR2 is ANQGSEA. CDR3 sequence (DNA): TGCAGCGCCGAACAGGGGAAAAGCTACACCTTC. The encoded protein is CSAEQGKSYTF.

The chain recombines TRBV6-1 with TRBJ1-5, with D hard to call. The ends were cut back, 0 bases at V and 5 bases at J, with 5 bases in the middle. The CDR3 has 13 amino acids. CDR1 is MNHNS and CDR2 is SASEGT in the germline V gene. CDR3 coding DNA: TGTGCCAGCAGTGAAGCGCAACATCAGCCCCAGCATTTT. Translated, it gives CASSEAQHQPQHF.

On this clonotype: The junction departs from germline at one end; a sequencing error may be responsible. V and J are TRBV12-3 or TRBV12-4 and TRBJ2-3; 10 nucleotides line up with TRBD2. The CDR3 runs 17 residues. The CDR3 is CASRPRLAGPSTDAQYF. The DNA for the CDR3 is TGTGCCAGCAGACCCAGACTAGCGGGCCCTAGCACAGATGCGCAGTATTTT.

This clonotype was picked up a small number of times. The chain uses TRBV29-1 and TRBJ1-1, with no clear D. Germline CDR1 reads SQVTM; CDR2 reads ANQGSEA. This CDR3 contains 15 residues. The V gene lost 4 bases and the J gene lost 4 bases, with 19 bases spanning the gap. The CDR3 bases are TGCAGCGTTGCCACCCCCAAGTCGTTCAGCACTGAAGCTTTCTTT. It is translated as CSVATPKSFSTEAFF. The variable domain in full, completed from reference TRBV29-1 and TRBJ1-1, reads SAVISQKPSRDICQRGTSLTIQCQVDSQVTMMFWYRQQPGQSLTLIATANQGSEATYESGFVIDKFPISRPNLTFSTLTVSNMSPEDSSIYLCSVATPKSFSTEAFFGQGTRLTVV.

The rearrangement links TRBV12-3 or TRBV12-4 to TRBJ1-1; D may be TRBD1 (6 bases). This CDR3 is built from 17 residues. The V end was cut by 6 bases, the J end by 0 bases, with 20 bases between. CDR3 coding DNA: TGTGCCAGCAGCGTCACGGGGGGGCGCGGGGTGAACACTGAAGCTTTCTTT. This gives the protein CASSVTGGRGVNTEAFF.